A single sample is the source of the 18 T cell receptor beta chains below, sequenced in a study of T-cell reconstitution after alpha-beta-depleted transplantation in children. This sample's TCRbeta library carried unique molecular identifier barcodes. TCRdb ran MiXCR on the PCR reads and lists one entry per CDR3 protein. The sample has 250,000 to 350,000 distinct CDR3 sequences, about a quarter seen once. The starting material was PBMCs, mostly from graft donor cells, obtained 180 days after TCRalphabeta/CD19-depleted stem cell transplant. The origin of the receptors is a male patient between 5 and 17 years old who had a stem cell transplant for acute lymphoblastic leukemia, so the T cells may come from the graft donor.

The chain employs TRBV5-1 and TRBJ2-2, with D perhaps matching TRBD1 (6 bases). Between the trimmed V and J ends, which lost 2 bases and 7 bases, there was a span of 12 bases. CDR3 length: 14 amino acids. Germline loops: CDR1 SGHRS, CDR2 YFSETQ. The CDR3 loop is CASSLQGLIGELFF. The CDR3 region has the DNA TGCGCCAGCAGCTTACAGGGCCTGATCGGGGAGCTGTTTTTT.

This clonotype turned up a few times. The chain employs TRBV28 and TRBJ2-7; TRBD2 might be the D (6 bases). V lost 5 bases and J lost 6, with 23 bases in between. Germline V gene lookup returns CDR1 MDHEN and CDR2 SYDVKM. The CDR3 is made up of 16 amino acids. This chain's CDR3 is CASSPTGGAAGREQYF. CDR3 DNA: TGTGCCAGCAGTCCCACGGGCGGGGCCGCCGGCCGCGAGCAGTACTTC.

V usage is TRBV7-8 and J usage is TRBJ2-1; 7 bases map to TRBD1. Germline trimming cut 7 bases from V and 6 bases from J; bases unmatched to any gene: 9. CDR1 SGHVS and CDR2 FQNEAQ come from the germline V gene. The length of the CDR3 is 14 residues. The CDR3 spells CASTEDRVINEQFF. The CDR3, as DNA: TGTGCCAGCACCGAAGACAGGGTAATCAATGAGCAGTTCTTC.

At least ten counts were recorded for this clonotype. The genes are TRBV2 and TRBJ1-5; 9 bases are shared with TRBD1. This CDR3 region has 13 residues. CDR1 SNHLY and CDR2 FYNNEI come from the germline V gene. The V segment lost 6 bases and the J segment 9 bases; nucleotides outside the gene matches: 6. The CDR3 here is CASRTGGPGPQHF. The CDR3 DNA reads as TGTGCCAGCAGAACAGGGGGCCCGGGGCCCCAGCATTTT.

This clonotype was counted between two and nine times. The V call is TRBV24-1, the J call TRBJ2-1, with D possibly being TRBD1 or TRBD2 (5 bases each). CDR3 length: 15 amino acids. Germline V gives CDR1 KGHDR, CDR2 SFDVKD. Trimming removed 4 bases at V and 1 base at J, with 10 bases between. CDR3 amino acids: CATSDEGRSYNEQFF. The DNA of the CDR3 is TGTGCCACCAGTGACGAGGGACGATCCTACAATGAGCAGTTCTTC.

This clonotype was detected only a few times. At one of its ends the junction is not consistent with the germline gene, which may arise from a read error. The rearrangement links TRBV4-1 to TRBJ2-4, with a weak D call TRBD1 (5 bases). CDR3 length equals 15 residues. The germline CDR1 and CDR2 sequences are MGHRA and YSYEKL. The DNA for the CDR3 is TGCGCCAGCAGCAAAGAGACAGACAACAAAAACATTCAGTACTTC. The encoded protein is CASSKETDNKNIQYF.

This clonotype has more than one count but fewer than ten. The V and J genes are TRBV5-1 and TRBJ2-1; possible D gene TRBD2, 5 bases. The CDR3 totals 15 residues. Germline values: CDR1 SGHRS, CDR2 YFSETQ. Deletions cut 4 bases from V and 3 bases from J, with 14 bases between. CDR3 region: CASSQLRSGYNEQFF. The CDR3 nucleotides read TGCGCCAGCAGCCAACTACGGAGCGGCTACAATGAGCAGTTCTTC.

This chain uses TRBV5-1 with TRBJ1-2, with D maybe TRBD1 (5 bases). Germline-derived CDR1 and CDR2 are SGHRS and YFSETQ. The CDR3 sequence is 14 residues long. V shed 4 bases and J shed 4 bases, with 14 bases lying between them. The CDR3 DNA follows: TGCGCCAGCAGCCTGGACAACGTAGGCTATGGCTACACCTTC. It specifies CASSLDNVGYGYTF.

This sequence joins TRBV20-1 and TRBJ2-3; 7 bases fit TRBD2. CDR3 length: 14 residues. Per germline, CDR1 DFQATT and CDR2 SNEGSKA (reference sequence). After removal of 4 bases from V and 5 bases from J, the junction contained 9 bases not matched to a gene. CDR3 DNA: TGCAGTGCTACCCAGGCGGGAGAGGTAGATACGCAGTATTTT. It is translated as CSATQAGEVDTQYF.

This chain connects TRBV6-1 to TRBJ2-3; D might be TRBD2 (6 bases). The CDR3 runs to 15 residues. The germline V and J ends were trimmed by 5 bases and 4 bases, with 16 bases remaining between them. Per germline, CDR1 MNHNS and CDR2 SASEGT. CDR3 sequence (DNA): TGTGCCAGCAGTCCCGTCGGGAGTGGATCAGATACGCAGTATTTT. Its translation is CASSPVGSGSDTQYF.

The genes are TRBV3-1 and TRBJ2-7, with 7 bases aligning to TRBD2. V was pared by 4 bases and J by 0 bases, with 6 bases of the junction left unmatched. The CDR3 spans 15 residues. The germline V gene encodes CDR1 LGHDT and CDR2 YNNKEL (reference sequence). The CDR3 loop reads CASSLRSSGSYEQYF. The CDR3 DNA sequence: TGTGCCAGCAGCCTTAGGTCTAGCGGCTCCTACGAGCAGTACTTC.

Note on this clonotype: An end of the junction differs from the germline gene, which may be a read error. The genes are TRBV20-1 and TRBJ1-2, with D perhaps TRBD1 (6 bases). The CDR3 is made up of 11 amino acids. Germline V CDR1 and CDR2: DFQATT, SNEGSKA (reference sequence). The CDR3 DNA is TGCACTGCTAGACAGGCACAGGTCCACACCTTC. It specifies CTARQAQVHTF.

The chain's CDR3 is CASSRSSEQFF. Here the CDR3 DNA reads TGTGCCAGCAGTCGTAGCAGCGAGCAGTTCTTC. The J gene is TRBJ2-1, the V gene TRBV12-3 or TRBV12-4; D unresolved. The CDR3 has 11 residues. With 5 bases removed from V and 10 bases from J, the gap between germline ends came to 9 bases.

The V call is TRBV6-1, the J call TRBJ1-1; D not resolved. V was cut by 6 bases and J by 0 bases, with 5 bases left in between. CDR1 and CDR2 from the germline V gene are MNHNS and SASEGT. The CDR3 spans 12 residues. The CDR3 nucleotides read TGTGCCAGCAGATGGATGAACACTGAAGCTTTCTTT. Amino acids: CASRWMNTEAFF.

This clonotype came up a few times. This rearrangement joins TRBV12-3 or TRBV12-4 to TRBJ2-7; TRBD1 might be the D (5 bases). V lost 7 bases, J lost 2 bases, and 12 bases lay in between. This CDR3 is built from 13 residues. CDR3 sequence: CASTFEGAYEQYF. For the CDR3, the DNA is TGTGCCAGCACCTTCGAAGGGGCCTACGAGCAGTACTTC.

This clonotype came up a few times. The J gene is TRBJ2-4, the V gene TRBV18; no clear D. The CDR3 is 16 residues long. V was cut by 1 base and J by 1 base, with 11 bases left in between. Germline CDR1 KGHSH, CDR2 LQKENI. The CDR3: CASSPQLSRAKNIQYF. The CDR3 DNA sequence: TGTGCCAGCTCACCACAACTAAGCCGTGCCAAAAACATTCAGTACTTC.

The chain has TRBV15 and TRBJ2-7, with no clear D. The CDR3 runs 13 residues. V lost 3 bases, J lost 4 bases, and 10 bases lay in between. The germline CDR1 and CDR2 sequences are LNHNV and YYDKDF (reference sequence). The chain's CDR3 is CATSRLTSYEQYF. CDR3 DNA: TGTGCCACCAGCAGGCTTACCTCGTACGAGCAGTACTTC.

The chain joins TRBV20-1 to TRBJ2-7; 10 bases are a match to TRBD1. Germline V gene lookup returns CDR1 DFQATT and CDR2 SNEGSKA (reference sequence). Trimming cost V 4 bases and J 3 bases; bases outside gene matches: 6. The CDR3 has 14 residues. Here the CDR3 reads CSAKLRDRGYEQYF. The CDR3 DNA reads TGCAGTGCTAAACTCCGGGACAGGGGCTACGAGCAGTACTTC.